This TCR beta chain is from a study of blood T cell repertoires in COVID-19. For the study at large: The cDNA or gDNA used as material had been derived from T cells, B-cell-depleted T cells, or PBMCs.

The CDR3 is made up of 16 amino acids. Germline CDR1 reads MNHEY; CDR2 reads SMNVEV (reference sequence). Deletions cut 6 bases from V and 0 bases from J, with 17 bases between. Under the authors' procedure: Scientists estimated how many nucleated cells there were by amplifying reference gene primers. Only in-frame clones appear in the TCRdb table, and some are missing; sequencing was by immunoSEQ multiplex PCR. V, J and clone size derive from that table, while D and trimming were established from the DNA sequence. Of around 140,000 clones in the sample, around 80% were seen once. The sequenced sample consisted of peripheral blood. The clonotype comes from a man aged 65 to 79 who had recovered from COVID-19. The rearrangement uses TRBV27 and TRBJ1-2; D remains unclear. The CDR3 DNA reads as TGTGCCAGCAGCCTCAACCTAGCCGGAGCTAACTATGGCTACACCTTC. This sequence encodes CASSLNLAGANYGYTF.